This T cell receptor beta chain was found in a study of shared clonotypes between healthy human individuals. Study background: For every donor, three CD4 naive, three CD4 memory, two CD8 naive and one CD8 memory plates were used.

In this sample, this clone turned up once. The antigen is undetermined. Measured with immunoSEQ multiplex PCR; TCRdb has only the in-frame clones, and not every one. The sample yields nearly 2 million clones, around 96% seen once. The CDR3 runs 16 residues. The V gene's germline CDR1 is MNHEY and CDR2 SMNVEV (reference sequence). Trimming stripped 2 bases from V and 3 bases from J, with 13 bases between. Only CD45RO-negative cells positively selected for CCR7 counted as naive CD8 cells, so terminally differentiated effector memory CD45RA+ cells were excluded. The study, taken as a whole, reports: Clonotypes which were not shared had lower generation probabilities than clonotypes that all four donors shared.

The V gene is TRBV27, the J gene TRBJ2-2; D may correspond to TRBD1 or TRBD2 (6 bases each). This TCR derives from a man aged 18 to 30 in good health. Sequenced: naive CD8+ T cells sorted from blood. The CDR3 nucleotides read TGTGCCAGCAGTTTACCAGGAGGGGGGCACACCGGGGAGCTGTTTTTT. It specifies CASSLPGGGHTGELFF.